This passage covers 29 T cell receptor beta chains from one sample sequenced in a study of blood T cell repertoires in COVID-19. The protocol was immunoSEQ multiplex PCR, while the TCRdb copy is restricted to in-frame clones and leaves out a portion. The table has approximately 130,000 clones, under 85% seen once. Material: PBMCs or T cells enriched from blood (not recorded which). These receptors were collected from a man aged 25 to 40 who had recovered from COVID-19.

This clone was picked up a small number of times. J is TRBJ2-3 and V is TRBV27; a possible D gene is TRBD1 (5 bases). Germline CDR1 MNHEY, CDR2 SMNVEV (reference sequence). The CDR3 has 14 residues. Trimming removed 5 bases at V and 4 bases at J, with 13 bases between. CDR3 in amino acids: CASSVQGNADTQYF. As DNA, the CDR3 is TGTGCCAGCAGTGTCCAGGGTAATGCAGATACGCAGTATTTT.

The chain combines TRBV21-1 with TRBJ2-7; the table's D call, TRBD2, was not checked against the DNA. TRBV21-1 is labeled a pseudogene. CDR3 length: 18 amino acids. The CDR3 sequence: CASSKSRGGGTAPYEQYV. The CDR3 DNA sequence: TGTGCCAGCAGCAAATCCCGGGGGGGCGGGACAGCCCCCTACGAGCAGTACGTC.

This clone was seen just once. The chain couples TRBV6-2 or TRBV6-3 to TRBJ1-4, with D unclear. This CDR3 has 15 residues. V was cut by 6 bases and J by 4 bases, with 15 bases left in between. From germline, CDR1 is MNHEY and CDR2 SVGEGT. The CDR3 nucleotides read TGTGCCAGCAGCCACGACCGCGGGAGTAATGAAAAACTGTTTTTT. This sequence encodes CASSHDRGSNEKLFF.

The chain combines TRBV11-2 with TRBJ2-2; a possible D gene is TRBD2 (5 bases). Deletions cut 4 bases from V and 5 bases from J, with 17 bases between. Germline V gene data show CDR1 as SGHAT and CDR2 as FQNNGV. This CDR3 spans 16 amino acids. The CDR3 coding sequence is TGTGCCAGCAGCTCGATAGCGCACCAAAGGACCGGGGAGCTGTTTTTT. Encoded protein: CASSSIAHQRTGELFF.

This clone was found many times. V is TRBV14 and J is TRBJ2-1; weak D call: TRBD2 (5 bases). V was cut by 1 base and J by 1 base, with 14 bases left in between. The germline V gene encodes CDR1 SGHDN and CDR2 FVKESK. This CDR3 contains 17 residues. The DNA of the CDR3 is TGTGCCAGCAGCCAAGCGGGGTGGGCAGCGTCCTACAATGAGCAGTTCTTC. It specifies CASSQAGWAASYNEQFF.

The chain has TRBV3-1 (or the pseudogene TRBV3-2) and TRBJ1-3; TRBD1 is a possible D gene (6 bases). The CDR3 is 18 residues long. Germline V CDR1 and CDR2: LGHDT, YNNKEL (reference sequence). V lost 1 base and J lost 0, with 16 bases in between. The CDR3 DNA sequence: TGTGCCAGCAGCCAAGGCGAGTCCTACAGGGCCTCTGGAAACACCATATATTTT. Amino acids: CASSQGESYRASGNTIYF.

The chain has TRBV10-2 and TRBJ2-5, with 11 bases lining up with TRBD1. J was trimmed by 5 bases and V by 6 bases; bases with no gene match: 8. There are 15 residues in the CDR3. Germline V gene sequence: CDR1 WSHSY, CDR2 SAAADI. DNA for the CDR3: TGCGCCAGCAGGGAGGACAGGGGGCGACAGGAGACCCAGTACTTC. It translates to CASREDRGRQETQYF.

This sequence joins TRBV5-4 and TRBJ1-1; no clear D gene. CDR1 is SGHNT, CDR2 YYREEE, per germline (reference sequence). Trimming pared 4 bases from V and 1 base from J, leaving 11 bases between. CDR3 length: 14 amino acids. The CDR3 is CASSKPSGNTEAFF. In DNA form, the CDR3 reads TGTGCCAGCAGCAAACCATCAGGGAACACTGAAGCTTTCTTT.

V and J are TRBV11-3 and TRBJ2-2; 7 nucleotides line up with TRBD1. There are 17 residues in the CDR3. V dropped 4 bases and J dropped 3; count of bases not matched to a gene: 11. Germline V gives CDR1 SGHNT, CDR2 YENEEA. This chain's CDR3 is CASSSNEQGLDTGELFF. As DNA, the CDR3 is TGTGCCAGCAGCTCAAATGAACAGGGGTTGGACACCGGGGAGCTGTTTTTT.

The V call is TRBV11-2, the J call TRBJ1-4, with D hard to call. The germline CDR1 and CDR2 sequences are SGHAT and FQNNGV. Trimming pared 5 bases from V and 8 bases from J, leaving 18 bases between. This CDR3 contains 15 residues. The CDR3 spells CASSPQPPKEEKLFF. The CDR3, as DNA: TGTGCCAGCAGCCCCCAACCCCCGAAGGAGGAAAAACTGTTTTTT.

This clone appeared a single time. The chain couples TRBV28 to TRBJ1-5, with D uncertain. The CDR3 contains 12 residues. Trimming took off 7 bases at V and 4 bases at J, with 8 bases between the two ends. Germline V lookup: CDR1 MDHEN, CDR2 SYDVKM. The CDR3 sequence: CASTAVNQPQHF. The CDR3 DNA reads as TGTGCCAGCACCGCAGTTAATCAGCCCCAGCATTTT.

This chain uses TRBV9 with TRBJ1-2, with D perhaps matching TRBD1 (5 bases). With 0 bases removed from V and 5 bases from J, the gap between germline ends came to 8 bases. The CDR3 length is 13 residues. The V gene's germline CDR1 is SGDLS and CDR2 YYNGEE. The CDR3 DNA reads TGTGCCAGCAGCGTAGGACAGACTTATGGCTACACCTTC. This sequence encodes CASSVGQTYGYTF.

The table lists this clone with a count of one. The rearrangement links TRBV14 to TRBJ2-7, with 7 positions matching TRBD1. Looked up from germline, CDR1 is SGHDN and CDR2 is FVKESK. This CDR3 contains 12 residues. V trimming: 4 bases; J trimming: 4 bases; junction bases outside the gene matches: 1. DNA of the CDR3: TGTGCCAGCAGCCGACAGGGATACGAGCAGTACTTC. Protein product: CASSRQGYEQYF.

This sequence joins TRBV7-9 and TRBJ2-1; 7 nucleotides line up with TRBD1. Germline V CDR1 and CDR2: SEHNR, FQNEAQ (reference sequence). The length of the CDR3 is 13 residues. V lost 5 bases and J lost 8; bases outside the gene matches: 6. The CDR3 nucleotides are TGTGCCAGCAGCCCGTTCACAGGGGATGAGCAGTTCTTC. This codes for CASSPFTGDEQFF.

The gene calls are TRBV19 and TRBJ2-5, with 9 bases fitting TRBD1. Germline CDR1 is LNHDA and CDR2 is SQIVND (reference sequence). This CDR3 is built from 15 residues. Trimming took 10 bases from V and 5 from J; bases not matched to a gene: 14. The CDR3 DNA sequence: TGTGCCACCTCTCAGGGACAGGGTGTCTGGGAGACCCAGTACTTC. This gives the protein CATSQGQGVWETQYF.

J is TRBJ2-7 and V is TRBV5-5; 8 bases are a match to TRBD2. The trim removed 5 bases at V and 6 bases at J, leaving 7 bases unmatched. CDR1 is SGHKS, CDR2 YYEKEE, per germline (reference sequence). The CDR3 is 13 amino acids. Written as DNA, the CDR3 is TGTGCCAGCAGTGCGGGGGGCTTGGTCGAGCAGTACTTC. Amino acids: CASSAGGLVEQYF.

The V and J genes are TRBV5-1 and TRBJ2-2; 10 nucleotides line up with TRBD1. Losses at the gene ends were 4 bases for V and 4 bases for J; bases not matched to a gene: 7. Germline V gene data show CDR1 as SGHRS and CDR2 as YFSETQ. The CDR3 is made up of 16 amino acids. The CDR3 DNA follows: TGCGCCAGCAGCAGGCGGACAGGGGGTAGCACCGGGGAGCTGTTTTTT. The encoded protein is CASSRRTGGSTGELFF.

The rearrangement uses TRBV5-1 and TRBJ1-6; 8 nucleotides align to TRBD1. V trimming: 4 bases; J trimming: 5 bases; junction bases outside the gene matches: 5. The length of the CDR3 is 15 residues. CDR1 and CDR2 (germline): SGHRS, YFSETQ. Here the CDR3 DNA reads TGCGCCAGCAGCGACGGGACAGGCCATAATTCACCCCTCCACTTT. Residues: CASSDGTGHNSPLHF.

Relative to its sample, this clone is medium-sized. The rearrangement uses TRBV19 and TRBJ1-2, with 11 nucleotides matching TRBD1. Trimming removed 1 base from V and 4 bases from J; junction bases left unmatched: 2. The germline CDR1 and CDR2 sequences are LNHDA and SQIVND (reference sequence). This CDR3 contains 15 residues. Here the CDR3 reads CASSIAGTGGYGYTF. CDR3 DNA sequence: TGTGCCAGTAGTATAGCAGGGACAGGGGGCTATGGCTACACCTTC. Supplemented by reference TRBV19 and TRBJ1-2, the full variable domain reads DGGITQSPKYLFRKEGQNVTLSCEQNLNHDAMYWYRQDPGQGLRLIYYSQIVNDFQKGDIAEGYSVSREKKESFPLTVTSAQKNPTAFYLCASSIAGTGGYGYTFGSGTRLTVV.

V and J are TRBV5-1 and TRBJ2-4; TRBD2 matches at 13 bases. Germline CDR1 reads SGHRS; CDR2 reads YFSETQ. J gave up 11 bases and V 4 bases, and 3 bases lay outside the gene matches. This CDR3 has 13 residues. The DNA for the CDR3 is TGCGCCAGCAGCCCGGGACTAGCGGGATTTCAGTACTTC. Amino acid sequence: CASSPGLAGFQYF.

The J gene is TRBJ2-1, the V gene TRBV7-3; 13 nucleotides align to TRBD2. The CDR3 has 16 amino acids. The V and J ends lost 4 bases and 9 bases, in that order; junction bases with no gene match: 9. Per germline, CDR1 SGHTA and CDR2 FQGTGA. The DNA of the CDR3 is TGTGCCAGCAGCTCCTATACTAGCGGGAGGGCAGGTGAGCAGTTCTTC. It specifies CASSSYTSGRAGEQFF. The whole variable domain, remainder taken from reference TRBV7-3 and TRBJ2-1, is GAGVSQTPSNKVTEKGKYVELRCDPISGHTALYWYRQSLGQGPEFLIYFQGTGAADDSGLPNDRFFAVRPEGSVSTLKIQRTERGDSAVYLCASSSYTSGRAGEQFFGPGTRLTVL.

The chain couples TRBV12-3 or TRBV12-4 to TRBJ2-5; TRBD1 is a possible D gene (6 bases). The CDR3 has 13 residues. V was trimmed by 2 bases and J by 5 bases, leaving 9 bases between them. CDR3: CASSLWQGETQYF. The CDR3 DNA is TGTGCCAGCAGTTTATGGCAGGGGGAGACCCAGTACTTC.

This chain links TRBV4-1 with TRBJ1-4, with no clear D. This CDR3 spans 19 amino acids. The V end was cut by 2 bases, the J end by 5 bases, with 24 bases between. Germline-derived CDR1 and CDR2 are MGHRA and YSYEKL. CDR3 coding DNA: TGCGCCAGCAGCCAAAGTGCCACCCTCCTTACACAGAAGAATGAAAAACTGTTTTTT. This translates into CASSQSATLLTQKNEKLFF.

The chain uses TRBV4-1 and TRBJ1-6, with D maybe TRBD1 (5 bases). The germline V and J ends were trimmed by 3 bases and 5 bases, with 11 bases remaining between them. Germline V gives CDR1 MGHRA, CDR2 YSYEKL. CDR3 length: 15 amino acids. DNA for the CDR3: TGCGCCAGCAGCCATGGCCAGGGCGATAATTCACCCCTCCACTTT. The encoded protein is CASSHGQGDNSPLHF.

The rearrangement links TRBV7-2 to TRBJ1-2; 7 nucleotides line up with TRBD1. Germline CDR1 is SGHTA and CDR2 is FQGNSA. V was pared by 4 bases and J by 6 bases, with 14 bases of the junction left unmatched. This CDR3 comprises 16 residues. CDR3 in amino acids: CASSSPDRALSHGYTF. In DNA, the CDR3 is TGTGCCAGCAGCTCCCCCGACAGGGCTCTTAGCCATGGCTACACCTTC. The full variable domain, with the rest looked up from reference TRBV7-2 and TRBJ1-2, is GAGVSQSPSNKVTEKGKDVELRCDPISGHTALYWYRQSLGQGLEFLIYFQGNSAPDKSGLPSDRFSAERTGGSVSTLTIQRTQQEDSAVYLCASSSPDRALSHGYTFGSGTRLTVV.

CDR3 residues: CASRDRGYSGNTIYF. The CDR3 DNA reads TGTGCCAGTAGGGACAGGGGCTATTCTGGAAACACCATATATTTT. The rearrangement joins TRBV19 to TRBJ1-3; 9 bases are a match to TRBD1. There are 15 residues in the CDR3. The V and J ends lost 6 bases and 1 base, in that order; junction bases with no gene match: 4. Looked up from germline, CDR1 is LNHDA and CDR2 is SQIVND (reference sequence).

The chain uses TRBV27 and TRBJ2-2, with 10 bases aligning to TRBD1. Germline CDR1 and CDR2: MNHEY and SMNVEV (reference sequence). The V and J ends lost 6 bases and 7 bases, in that order; junction bases with no gene match: 8. The CDR3 has 15 residues. CDR3 DNA sequence: TGTGCCAGCAGATACGGGACAGGGGTGGTCGGGGAGCTGTTTTTT. Its protein product is CASRYGTGVVGELFF.

A single count supports this clone. V and J are TRBV2 and TRBJ2-2; the match to TRBD1 covers 7 bases. The CDR3 totals 13 residues. J lost 2 bases, V lost 9 bases, and 3 bases had no gene match. Germline lookup yields CDR1 SNHLY and CDR2 FYNNEI. CDR3 sequence (DNA): TGTGCCAGTGGGACAGACAACACCGGGGAGCTGTTTTTT. This sequence encodes CASGTDNTGELFF.

This chain joins TRBV19 and TRBJ1-4, with D unresolved. This CDR3 contains 16 residues. V lost 7 bases, J lost 6 bases, and 21 bases lay in between. Per the germline V gene, CDR1 is LNHDA and CDR2 is SQIVND (reference sequence). CDR3: CASTDPSAARDEKLFF. Here the CDR3 DNA reads TGTGCCAGTACTGACCCCAGCGCCGCGAGGGATGAAAAACTGTTTTTT.